This TCR beta chain is from a study of T cells after yellow fever vaccination. In this sample, this clonotype turned up many times. The CDR3 runs to 15 residues. CDR1 is SGHAT, CDR2 FQDESV, per germline (reference sequence). J lost 4 bases, V lost 4 bases, and 6 bases had no gene match. TCRdb itself ran the 5' RACE reads through MiXCR, one entry per CDR3 protein. The table has about 300,000 distinct CDR3 sequences, around 6.8% seen once. This chain uses TRBV11-1 with TRBJ2-2; the match to TRBD1 covers 7 bases. This TCR was recovered from a man between 18 and 29 years old who received the YFV17D yellow fever vaccine. Sequenced here: PBMCs, sampled approximately 47 days after the first yellow fever vaccination. CDR3 amino acids: CASSSRGPGTGELFF. CDR3 DNA sequence: TGTGCCAGCAGCTCTAGGGGGCCCGGCACCGGGGAGCTGTTTTTT.